The clone carrying this TCR beta chain was counted at least ten times. The antigen is not known. The data derive from a study of T cell repertoires in cytomegalovirus infection. As for the study in general: It was the public TCR beta signatures that indicated both CMV infection and matching HLA type.

Whole-study findings and limits: Predominance within the ex vivo response was attributable to HLA-C-restricted CMV-specific TCR beta clonotypes.

Trimming stripped 1 base from V and 4 bases from J, with 10 bases between. CDR3 length: 14 amino acids. The germline gives CDR1 MGHDK, CDR2 SYGVNS. TCRdb recomputed calls from the reads with MiXCR, one row per CDR3 protein. This sample has hundreds of thousands of distinct CDR3 sequences, with roughly 6.5% found just once. The receptor comes from a human donor in good health (CMV status not recorded). Some clones in this sample may be carry-over from other donors' samples. The sample consisted of PBMCs. This sequence joins TRBV25-1 and TRBJ1-2; D perhaps matches TRBD1 (5 bases). The CDR3 reads CASSEFGGTYGYTF. CDR3 coding DNA: TGTGCCAGCAGTGAATTTGGGGGGACCTATGGCTACACCTTC.